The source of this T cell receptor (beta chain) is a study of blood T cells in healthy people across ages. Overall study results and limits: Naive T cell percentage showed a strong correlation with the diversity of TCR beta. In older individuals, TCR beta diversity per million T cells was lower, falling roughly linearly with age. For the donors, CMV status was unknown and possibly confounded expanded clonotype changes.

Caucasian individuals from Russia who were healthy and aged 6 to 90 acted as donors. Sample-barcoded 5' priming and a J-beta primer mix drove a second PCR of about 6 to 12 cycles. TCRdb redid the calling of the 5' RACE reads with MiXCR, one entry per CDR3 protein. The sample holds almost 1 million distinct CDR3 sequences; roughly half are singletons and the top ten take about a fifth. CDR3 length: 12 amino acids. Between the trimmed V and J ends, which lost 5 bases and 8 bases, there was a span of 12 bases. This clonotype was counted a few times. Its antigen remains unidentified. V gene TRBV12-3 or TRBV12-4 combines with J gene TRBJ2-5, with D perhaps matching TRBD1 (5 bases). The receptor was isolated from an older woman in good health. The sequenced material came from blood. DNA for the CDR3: TGTGCCAGCAGTCTTGACAGTGGTACCCAGTACTTC. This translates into CASSLDSGTQYF.